The rows below give T cell receptor beta chains drawn from one sample of a study of CD8+ T cells in alopecia areata. Only in-frame clones appear in the TCRdb table, and some are missing; sequencing was by immunoSEQ multiplex PCR. The data contain about 280,000 clones, 58% of them singletons. The source material was CD4+ T cells sorted from blood, sampled at week 24, from a patient treated with tofacitinib. The receptors stem from a human donor with alopecia areata. The CDR3 runs from the conserved cysteine through the conserved F or W. Each record gives: J gene, clone size, D gene, V gene, CDR3 protein, CDR3 DNA. D genes are given only for firm matches. Clone size appears in some rows only: once, few, many, or a class for an expanded clone.

>TRBJ2-7|-|TRBD1|TRBV29-1
CSVFGTGGSDEQYF
TGCAGCGTTTTTGGGACAGGGGGCTCTGACGAGCAGTACTTC
>TRBJ1-5|few|-|TRBV7-8
CASSLMKAGQPQHF
TGTGCCAGCAGCTTAATGAAGGCGGGACAGCCCCAGCATTTT
>TRBJ2-2|-|-|TRBV29-1
CSVASTGELFF
TGCAGCGTTGCCTCCACCGGGGAGCTGTTTTTT
>TRBJ1-6|once|-|TRBV7-2
CASSPGPSRSPLHF
TGTGCCAGCAGCCCGGGACCTAGTAGGTCACCCCTCCACTTT
>TRBJ2-3|-|TRBD1|TRBV28
CASSLGQGADTQYF
TGTGCCAGCAGTTTGGGACAGGGGGCAGATACGCAGTATTTT
>TRBJ2-5|-|-|TRBV4-2
CASSLRAAQETQYF
TGTGCCAGCAGCCTGCGGGCCGCCCAAGAGACCCAGTACTTC
>TRBJ1-1|few|-|TRBV25-1
CASSESEVITEAFF
TGTGCCAGCAGTGAATCGGAGGTGATCACTGAAGCTTTCTTT
>TRBJ1-6|-|-|TRBV6-5
CASSYSSGSPNSPLHF
TGTGCCAGCAGTTACTCGTCAGGTTCGCCCAATTCACCCCTCCACTTT
>TRBJ1-2|-|TRBD1|TRBV29-1
CSVEEGTGQGYTF
TGCAGCGTTGAAGAGGGGACAGGGCAGGGCTACACCTTC
>TRBJ1-4|-|-|TRBV29-1
CSVEVSQGGEKLFF
TGCAGCGTTGAAGTTTCCCAGGGAGGGGAAAAACTGTTTTTT
>TRBJ1-1|-|TRBD1|TRBV5-1
CASSAGTGNTEAFF
TGCGCCAGCAGCGCCGGGACAGGGAACACTGAAGCTTTCTTT
>TRBJ2-7|-|TRBD2|TRBV4-1
CASSQRLGRGSSYEQYF
TGCGCCAGCAGCCAAAGGCTGGGGCGGGGGAGCTCCTACGAGCAGTACTTC
>TRBJ2-5|-|-|TRBV7-7
CASSLSGTPLLRETQYF
TGTGCTAGCAGCTTATCGGGGACTCCTCTATTGAGGGAGACCCAGTACTTC
>TRBJ1-2|-|-|TRBV7-6
CASSSDLGGGYGYTF
TGTGCCAGCAGCTCCGACCTCGGGGGTGGCTATGGCTACACCTTC
>TRBJ2-1|-|-|TRBV27
CASSLRGKGRNNEQFF
TGTGCCAGCAGTTTAAGGGGAAAGGGGAGGAACAATGAGCAGTTCTTC
>TRBJ1-6|-|-|TRBV18
CASSPAGGDSPLHF
TGTGCCAGCTCACCAGCGGGGGGCGATTCACCCCTCCACTTT
>TRBJ2-1|-|-|TRBV30
CAWSVQFYYNEQFF
TGTGCCTGGAGTGTACAGTTCTACTACAATGAGCAGTTCTTC
>TRBJ1-2|few|-|TRBV4-2
CASSQSASGDGYTF
TGTGCCAGCAGCCAATCCGCCTCAGGGGATGGCTACACCTTC
>TRBJ2-7|-|TRBD1|TRBV9
CASSVTGGIYEQYF
TGTGCCAGCAGCGTGACAGGGGGAATCTACGAGCAGTACTTC
>TRBJ2-3|-|-|TRBV7-9
CASSPIPYSDTQYF
TGTGCCAGCAGCCCGATCCCATACTCAGATACGCAGTATTTT
>TRBJ1-2|-|-|TRBV7-2
CASSSYPGYLDGYTF
TGTGCCAGCAGCTCCTACCCCGGGTACTTGGATGGCTACACCTTC
>TRBJ1-1|few|-|TRBV19
CASSNHGPMGAYTEAFF
TGTGCCAGTAGTAATCATGGACCCATGGGGGCCTACACTGAAGCTTTCTTT
>TRBJ1-2|few|-|TRBV28
CASSPRGGYTF
TGTGCCAGCAGCCCAAGGGGTGGCTACACCTTC
>TRBJ1-2|once|-|TRBV2
CASSPETNYGYTF
TGTGCCAGCAGTCCCGAGACGAACTATGGCTACACCTTC
>TRBJ2-1|few|-|TRBV7-2
CASSLVATYNEQFF
TGTGCCAGCAGCTTAGTGGCAACCTACAATGAGCAGTTCTTC
>TRBJ2-7|-|TRBD2|TRBV29-1
CSPGGTEVSYEQYF
TGCAGCCCCGGGGGGACGGAAGTCTCCTACGAGCAGTACTTC